A single sample gave rise to the 15 T cell receptor beta chains below, sequenced in a study of human versus mouse CDR3 diversity and MHC coevolution (dated by TCRdb to the late 2010s). Libraries were prepared through the immunoSEQ multiplex PCR assay. In TCRdb, the immuneACCESS table is reduced to in-frame sequences with V and J assigned. These tables do not hold every clone; where another copy was compared, an unresolved V gene accounts for under half, and the others remain unexplained. The sample table holds 50,000 to 65,000 clones, of which 85% to 95% were seen once. The ten most abundant clones make up 18% of the sample. The sequenced sample consisted of naive CD4+ T cells from blood. Reading the label with the study, this specimen's cell subset or site is: CD45RO-negative CD62L-positive naive CD4 T cells. These receptors all come from a person aged 60 to 70 in good health.

The CDR3 protein is CASSRDRDGTQYF. The CDR3 DNA sequence: TGTGCCAGCAGCCGCGACAGGGACGGGACCCAGTACTTC. The chain couples TRBV14 to TRBJ2-5; 7 positions match TRBD1. The CDR3 extends over 13 amino acids. Germline V CDR1 and CDR2: SGHDN, FVKESK. Losses at the gene ends were 4 bases for V and 7 bases for J; bases not matched to a gene: 6.

This clone occurred once. V is TRBV7-3 and J is TRBJ2-7, with 11 bases aligning to TRBD1. Germline V gene lookup returns CDR1 SGHTA and CDR2 FQGTGA. This CDR3 is built from 14 residues. Trimming at V came to 4 bases and at J to 10 bases, leaving 9 bases not matched to a gene. The CDR3 DNA is TGTGCCAGCAGCTACCACGGGGACAGGGGGGTTCAGTACTTC. Protein product: CASSYHGDRGVQYF.

The chain carries TRBV9 and TRBJ2-1; TRBD2 aligns across 10 bases. Germline V gene lookup returns CDR1 SGDLS and CDR2 YYNGEE. The CDR3 has 15 residues. With V trimmed by 2 bases and J by 10 bases, 9 bases remained unmatched. Here the CDR3 DNA reads TGTGCCAGCAGCGTTACTAGCGGGACTGTTGGAGAGCAGTTCTTC. As protein: CASSVTSGTVGEQFF.

The chain carries TRBV10-2 and TRBJ1-6; 11 bases are a match to TRBD1. The V and J ends lost 3 bases and 10 bases, in that order; junction bases with no gene match: 8. This CDR3 is 16 amino acids long. Germline CDR1 is WSHSY and CDR2 is SAAADI. The CDR3 region is CASSDHGQGARSPLHF. The CDR3 DNA sequence: TGCGCCAGCAGTGACCACGGACAGGGGGCCAGGTCACCCCTCCACTTT.

This clone was detected only once. The rearrangement uses TRBV7-3 and TRBJ2-1; the match to TRBD2 covers 9 bases. Germline lookup yields CDR1 SGHTA and CDR2 FQGTGA. The junction had 5 bases not matched to a gene; V was cut back by 2 bases and J by 3 bases. The CDR3 consists of 16 residues. CDR3: CASSLQASGNYNEQFF. Here the CDR3 DNA reads TGTGCCAGCAGCTTACAGGCTAGCGGGAACTACAATGAGCAGTTCTTC. Full variable domain (missing parts from reference TRBV7-3 and TRBJ2-1): GAGVSQTPSNKVTEKGKYVELRCDPISGHTALYWYRQSLGQGPEFLIYFQGTGAADDSGLPNDRFFAVRPEGSVSTLKIQRTERGDSAVYLCASSLQASGNYNEQFFGPGTRLTVL.

This clone appeared a single time. The V call is TRBV21-1, the J call TRBJ1-2. TRBV21-1 is shown as a pseudogene. CDR3 length: 15 residues. Here the CDR3 DNA reads TGTGCCAGCAGCAAAGGGGTGGACTCCAGCTATGGCTACACCTTC. Translating it yields CASSKGVDSSYGYTF.

The chain couples TRBV27 to TRBJ2-7; 7 bases align to TRBD1. V dropped 4 bases and J dropped 2; count of bases not matched to a gene: 8. The CDR3 runs 15 residues. Germline V lookup: CDR1 MNHEY, CDR2 SMNVEV (reference sequence). Written as DNA, the CDR3 is TGTGCCAGCAGTTCCACGACAGGGTACGCCTACGAGCAGTACTTC. It encodes CASSSTTGYAYEQYF.

CDR3 coding DNA: TGTGCCAGCAGCTTAGCGCGCAATGAAAAACTGTTTTTT. This encodes CASSLARNEKLFF. V usage is TRBV7-9 and J usage is TRBJ1-4; D unresolved. Germline values: CDR1 SEHNR, CDR2 FQNEAQ (reference sequence). The CDR3 covers 13 residues. Trimming shortened V by 0 bases and J by 5 bases, and 4 bases separated the two germline ends.

This chain uses TRBV19 with TRBJ2-5; the match to TRBD2 covers 8 bases. Per germline, CDR1 LNHDA and CDR2 SQIVND (reference sequence). J lost 5 bases, V lost 5 bases, and 4 bases had no gene match. The CDR3 consists of 13 residues. In DNA form, the CDR3 reads TGTGCCAGTAGTGCCGGGAGGGGGGAGACCCAGTACTTC. Amino acids: CASSAGRGETQYF. The whole variable domain, filled in from reference TRBV19 and TRBJ2-5, reads DGGITQSPKYLFRKEGQNVTLSCEQNLNHDAMYWYRQDPGQGLRLIYYSQIVNDFQKGDIAEGYSVSREKKESFPLTVTSAQKNPTAFYLCASSAGRGETQYFGPGTRLLVL.

The V call is TRBV29-1, the J call TRBJ2-7; TRBD2 matches 16 bases. The CDR3 is 17 residues long. V shed 3 bases and J 0 bases; nucleotides not matched to a gene: 5. CDR1 is SQVTM, CDR2 ANQGSEA, per germline. CDR3 coding DNA: TGCAGCGTTGATACGGGACTAGCGGGAGGGATCTCCTACGAGCAGTACTTC. This gives the protein CSVDTGLAGGISYEQYF.

J is TRBJ1-1 and V is TRBV7-9; TRBD1 is a possible D gene (5 bases). From germline, CDR1 is SEHNR and CDR2 FQNEAQ (reference sequence). This CDR3 comprises 15 residues. V lost 5 bases, J lost 5 bases, and 18 bases lay in between. The CDR3 sequence: CASSPQTGGGTEAFF. The DNA of the CDR3 is TGTGCCAGCAGCCCCCAAACAGGCGGGGGGACTGAAGCTTTCTTT.

The rearrangement uses TRBV11-2 and TRBJ2-1; TRBD1 matches at 11 bases. This CDR3 is built from 14 residues. Germline CDR1 reads SGHAT; CDR2 reads FQNNGV. Unmatched junction bases numbered 4, after V lost 4 bases and J lost 8 bases. The CDR3, as DNA: TGTGCCAGCAGCTCAAGGACAGGGGGCGATGAGCAGTTCTTC. Amino acids: CASSSRTGGDEQFF.

The V and J genes are TRBV27 and TRBJ2-7, with a weak D call TRBD2 (10 bases). The V and J ends lost 8 bases and 1 base respectively, with 36 bases between them. The CDR3 totals 21 residues. CDR1 is MNHEY and CDR2 is SMNVEV in the germline V gene (reference sequence). CDR3 DNA sequence: TGTGCCAGCGGCACAGGGGGCGGAAGCGGGAGGGCCCGACCTTCATCCTACGAGCAGTACTTC. Translated, it gives CASGTGGGSGRARPSSYEQYF.

In its sample, this clone was seen once. This CDR3 reads CASSKGGSSYNEQFF. The CDR3 DNA reads as TGCGCCAGCAGCAAGGGGGGGAGCTCCTACAATGAGCAGTTCTTC. V gene TRBV5-1 combines with J gene TRBJ2-1; TRBD2 is a possible D gene (7 bases). Trimming shortened V by 4 bases and J by 0 bases, and 11 bases separated the two germline ends. The CDR3 runs to 15 residues. CDR1 and CDR2 (germline): SGHRS, YFSETQ.

This clone was seen once. This chain links TRBV5-8 with TRBJ2-3; possibly TRBD2 for D (6 bases). The CDR3 runs to 14 residues. Germline values: CDR1 SGHTS, CDR2 YDEGEE. V gave up 4 bases and J gave up 5 bases, with 14 bases separating them. CDR3 residues: CASSPGVAVDTQYF. The CDR3 DNA reads as TGTGCCAGCAGCCCGGGGGTCGCGGTAGATACGCAGTATTTT.